One and the same sample provided the 2 T cell receptor beta chains below, sequenced in a study of chemoradiotherapy in HPV16-positive cancers. Assay used: immunoSEQ multiplex PCR; TCRdb lists only in-frame clones, some missing. The table has around 12,000 clones, 60% to 85% seen once. This specimen was collected from a patient who underwent chemoradiotherapy. These receptors were obtained from a human donor with HPV-associated anogenital cancer.

V usage is TRBV7-6 and J usage is TRBJ1-1; no clear D. Between the trimmed V and J ends, which lost 4 bases and 1 base, there was a span of 7 bases. The CDR3 covers 13 residues. CDR1 and CDR2 (germline): SGHVS, FNYEAQ. This CDR3 reads CASSSTRNTEAFF. The CDR3 DNA sequence: TGTGCCAGCAGCTCTACTAGGAACACTGAAGCTTTCTTT.

This chain uses TRBV7-9 with TRBJ2-7, with D tentatively TRBD2 (5 bases). The CDR3 consists of 15 residues. Germline V gene lookup returns CDR1 SEHNR and CDR2 FQNEAQ (reference sequence). With 0 bases removed from V and 2 bases from J, the gap between germline ends came to 11 bases. CDR3 sequence reads: CASSLAGVGAYEQYF. The CDR3 DNA reads as TGTGCCAGCAGCTTAGCCGGGGTTGGCGCCTACGAGCAGTACTTC.